The 26 T cell receptor beta chains reported below all come from one sample, sequenced in a study of T cell changes during pregnancy in multiple sclerosis (dated by TCRdb to the late 2010s). The library was obtained by the immunoSEQ multiplex PCR assay. Sourced from immuneACCESS, this table was stored by TCRdb with only in-frame sequences that have V and J called. A share of the clones is absent; for the studies checked, an unresolved V gene accounts for under half, and the remainder has no known explanation. This sample holds fewer than 90,000 clones; about 93% were observed only once. Approximately 0.99% of the sample lies in the top ten. This specimen was peripheral blood, taken in the first trimester of pregnancy. The source is a female donor with multiple sclerosis, enrolled in a pregnancy study.

The gene calls are TRBV6-6 and TRBJ1-3; possible D gene TRBD1, 5 bases. The CDR3 runs to 14 residues. The V end was cut by 1 base, the J end by 7 bases, with 11 bases between. Per germline, CDR1 MNHNY and CDR2 SVGAGI (reference sequence). CDR3 DNA sequence: TGTGCCAGCAGTTACTTGGCCGCAGGGAACACCATATATTTT. It encodes CASSYLAAGNTIYF.

J is TRBJ2-5 and V is TRBV6-6; maybe TRBD2 (6 bases). The germline gives CDR1 MNHNY, CDR2 SVGAGI (reference sequence). Deletions cut 0 bases from V and 9 bases from J, with 14 bases between. The CDR3 sequence is 14 residues long. The CDR3 loop is CASSYSTGWGAQYF. CDR3 DNA: TGTGCCAGCAGTTACTCGACTGGGTGGGGGGCCCAGTACTTC.

The chain joins TRBV19 to TRBJ1-5; TRBD1 agrees at 7 bases. V lost 5 bases, J lost 7 bases, and 8 bases stayed unmatched. This CDR3 spans 14 amino acids. Germline CDR1 LNHDA, CDR2 SQIVND (reference sequence). For the CDR3, the DNA is TGTGCCAGTAGTTCAGAGACAGGGAGACAGCCCCAGCATTTT. It yields the protein CASSSETGRQPQHF. Looking up the rest from reference TRBV19 and TRBJ1-5 gives the full variable domain: DGGITQSPKYLFRKEGQNVTLSCEQNLNHDAMYWYRQDPGQGLRLIYYSQIVNDFQKGDIAEGYSVSREKKESFPLTVTSAQKNPTAFYLCASSSETGRQPQHFGDGTRLSIL.

The chain uses TRBV4-1 and TRBJ2-2, with 9 bases lining up with TRBD2. This CDR3 has 17 amino acids. Germline values: CDR1 MGHRA, CDR2 YSYEKL. The ends lost 4 bases at V and 1 base at J; junction bases unmatched: 7. The CDR3 sequence is CASSRRLAARNTGELFF. CDR3 in DNA: TGCGCCAGCAGCCGCCGACTAGCGGCCAGGAACACCGGGGAGCTGTTTTTT.

The V and J genes are TRBV6-1 and TRBJ1-3; no firm D call. Germline CDR1 and CDR2: MNHNS and SASEGT. The CDR3 is made up of 14 amino acids. The V end was cut by 2 bases, the J end by 0 bases, with 5 bases between. The CDR3 loop reads CASSESSSGNTIYF. The CDR3 DNA sequence: TGTGCCAGCAGTGAATCGAGCTCTGGAAACACCATATATTTT.

Regarding this clone: An end of the junction does not agree with germline; a read error may underlie this. J is TRBJ2-1 and V is TRBV7-2; D is undetermined. Germline CDR1 is SGHTA and CDR2 is FQGNSA. The CDR3 runs 12 residues. In DNA form, the CDR3 reads TGTGCCTGCAGCTTACCTTTCAATGAGCAGTTCTTC. As protein: CACSLPFNEQFF.

This sequence joins TRBV28 and TRBJ1-2; possible D gene TRBD1, 6 bases. V lost 6 bases, J lost 4 bases, and 15 bases lay in between. Germline assignment: CDR1 MDHEN and CDR2 SYDVKM. The CDR3 length is 14 residues. CDR3 amino acids: CASSSARGGYGYTF. The DNA for the CDR3 is TGTGCCAGCAGCTCGGCGAGGGGGGGCTATGGCTACACCTTC.

V gene TRBV2 combines with J gene TRBJ2-5; 7 bases agree with TRBD1. The germline CDR1 and CDR2 sequences are SNHLY and FYNNEI. V lost 7 bases and J lost 4; bases outside the gene matches: 9. This CDR3 is built from 14 residues. In nucleotides, the CDR3 is TGTGCCAGCATCAGGGACAGTCGAACAGAGACCCAGTACTTC. This gives the protein CASIRDSRTETQYF.

This rearrangement joins TRBV7-9 to TRBJ1-1; 8 nucleotides match TRBD1. The CDR3 is made up of 16 amino acids. Germline trimming cut 5 bases from V and 1 base from J; bases unmatched to any gene: 9. Germline V gene sequence: CDR1 SEHNR, CDR2 FQNEAQ (reference sequence). CDR3 coding DNA: TGTGCCAGCAGCCCAGCAACGGGACAGGCGAACACTGAAGCTTTCTTT. This encodes CASSPATGQANTEAFF. Complete variable domain (other parts from reference TRBV7-9 and TRBJ1-1): DTGVSQNPRHKITKRGQNVTFRCDPISEHNRLYWYRQTLGQGPEFLTYFQNEAQLEKSRLLSDRFSAERPKGSFSTLEIQRTEQGDSAMYLCASSPATGQANTEAFFGQGTRLTVV.

The rearrangement links TRBV5-4 to TRBJ2-3, with D perhaps TRBD2 (5 bases). This CDR3 has 14 residues. Germline loops: CDR1 SGHNT, CDR2 YYREEE (reference sequence). With 5 bases removed from V and 0 bases from J, the gap between germline ends came to 10 bases. The CDR3, as DNA: TGTGCCAGCAGTCCTTGGACTAGCACAGATACGCAGTATTTT. It is translated as CASSPWTSTDTQYF.

The chain recombines TRBV7-9 with TRBJ2-1, with TRBD1 matching over 7 bases. CDR3 length equals 16 residues. CDR1 is SEHNR and CDR2 is FQNEAQ in the germline V gene (reference sequence). J lost 7 bases, V lost 5 bases, and 14 bases had no gene match. The CDR3 region is CASSKGTASRVNEQFF. The DNA of the CDR3 is TGTGCCAGCAGCAAAGGGACAGCTTCAAGGGTGAATGAGCAGTTCTTC.

CDR3 residues: CASSVGDRGRRETQYF. DNA for the CDR3: TGTGCCAGCAGCGTAGGAGACAGGGGGCGGCGGGAGACCCAGTACTTC. The chain combines TRBV9 with TRBJ2-5; 10 bases match TRBD1. CDR1 SGDLS and CDR2 YYNGEE come from the germline V gene. This CDR3 comprises 16 residues. The J segment lost 5 bases and the V segment lost 0 bases, leaving 7 bases of the junction unmatched. The whole variable domain, remainder taken from reference TRBV9 and TRBJ2-5, is DSGVTQTPKHLITATGQRVTLRCSPRSGDLSVYWYQQSLDQGLQFLIQYYNGEERAKGNILERFSAQQFPDLHSELNLSSLELGDSALYFCASSVGDRGRRETQYFGPGTRLLVL.

The J gene is TRBJ1-2, the V gene TRBV6-6; no reliable D call. The CDR3 has 12 residues. Germline values: CDR1 MNHNY, CDR2 SVGAGI (reference sequence). V was pared by 5 bases and J by 4 bases, with 8 bases between. Written as DNA, the CDR3 is TGTGCCAGCAGTCCTCTTATCTATGGCTACACCTTC. Protein sequence: CASSPLIYGYTF.

V and J are TRBV19 and TRBJ2-3; D remains unclear. Looked up from germline, CDR1 is LNHDA and CDR2 is SQIVND (reference sequence). The V and J ends lost 3 bases and 7 bases respectively, with 8 bases between them. This CDR3 region has 12 residues. CDR3 protein: CASSIGLYTQYF. Written as DNA, the CDR3 is TGTGCCAGTAGTATCGGTTTGTATACGCAGTATTTT. The variable domain in full, with the rest retrieved from reference TRBV19 and TRBJ2-3, is DGGITQSPKYLFRKEGQNVTLSCEQNLNHDAMYWYRQDPGQGLRLIYYSQIVNDFQKGDIAEGYSVSREKKESFPLTVTSAQKNPTAFYLCASSIGLYTQYFGPGTRLTVL.

The genes are TRBV27 and TRBJ2-7, with D perhaps TRBD1 (5 bases). The CDR3 loop spans 13 amino acids. In germline, CDR1 is MNHEY, CDR2 SMNVEV (reference sequence). Trimming took 1 base from V and 7 from J, leaving 11 bases between them. DNA of the CDR3: TGTGCCAGCAGTTTATATCAGGGAAGGGAGCAGTACTTC. This sequence encodes CASSLYQGREQYF.

V and J are TRBV18 and TRBJ1-5; no firm D call. Germline V gene lookup returns CDR1 KGHSH and CDR2 LQKENI. V was clipped by 8 bases and J by 7 bases, with 18 bases between them. The CDR3 sequence is 14 residues long. The CDR3 loop is CASAPGGVGQPQHF. As DNA, the CDR3 is TGTGCCAGCGCGCCTGGCGGGGTAGGCCAGCCCCAGCATTTT.

The chain is built from TRBV9 and TRBJ2-7; a possible D gene is TRBD2 (7 bases). The CDR3 covers 15 residues. The germline CDR1 and CDR2 sequences are SGDLS and YYNGEE. Trimming pared 0 bases from V and 3 bases from J, leaving 13 bases between. DNA of the CDR3: TGTGCCAGCAGCGTAGAGGCGGGGGCCGTCTACGAGCAGTACTTC. Protein product: CASSVEAGAVYEQYF.

This chain links TRBV4-1 with TRBJ2-5, with D unresolved. CDR3 length: 13 residues. Germline CDR1 and CDR2: MGHRA and YSYEKL. Trimming cost V 2 bases and J 1 base, with 5 bases left between them. The CDR3 loop reads CASSQIFQETQYF. The CDR3 DNA is TGCGCCAGCAGCCAAATCTTCCAAGAGACCCAGTACTTC.

As DNA, the CDR3 is TGTGCCAGCTCACCGTCACCGGGACAGGGATCAGCTAATGAAAAACTGTTTTTT. Its translation: CASSPSPGQGSANEKLFF. V is TRBV18 and J is TRBJ1-4; 9 bases are a match to TRBD1. V trimming: 3 bases; J trimming: 3 bases; junction bases outside the gene matches: 11. Germline V gene sequence: CDR1 KGHSH, CDR2 LQKENI. This CDR3 spans 18 amino acids.

V and J are TRBV9 and TRBJ2-1, with 11 bases matching TRBD2. Germline V gives CDR1 SGDLS, CDR2 YYNGEE. The CDR3 totals 16 residues. J was trimmed by 7 bases and V by 3 bases; bases with no gene match: 9. The CDR3 DNA reads TGTGCCAGCAGCGCCGGAACTAGCGGGAGTGTAAATGAGCAGTTCTTC. The encoded protein is CASSAGTSGSVNEQFF.

The chain uses TRBV28 and TRBJ2-7; a possible D gene is TRBD2 (6 bases). The CDR3 extends over 15 amino acids. Looked up from germline, CDR1 is MDHEN and CDR2 is SYDVKM. Trimming removed 6 bases from V and 2 bases from J, with 17 bases in between. The CDR3 reads CASSLEGGPTYEQYF. The CDR3 DNA reads TGTGCCAGCAGCTTGGAGGGAGGACCGACCTACGAGCAGTACTTC.

V is TRBV6-5 and J is TRBJ1-5; 7 nucleotides line up with TRBD1. The CDR3 sequence is 15 residues long. Germline-derived CDR1 and CDR2 are MNHEY and SVGAGI. The V gene end was trimmed by 6 bases and the J gene end by 7 bases; junction bases not matched to a gene: 12. The CDR3 sequence: CASSPDSGGNQPQHF. Here the CDR3 DNA reads TGTGCCAGCAGCCCTGACTCAGGGGGAAACCAGCCCCAGCATTTT.

The chain combines TRBV18 with TRBJ2-2; 7 bases are a match to TRBD2. The CDR3 sequence is 15 residues long. After removal of 3 bases from V and 6 bases from J, the junction contained 7 bases not matched to a gene. Per germline, CDR1 KGHSH and CDR2 LQKENI. In nucleotides, the CDR3 is TGTGCCAGCTCACCCCGGGAGGCCCCGGCCGGGGAGCTGTTTTTT. Residues: CASSPREAPAGELFF.

V and J are TRBV5-1 and TRBJ1-3; 10 positions match TRBD1. V lost 4 bases, J lost 9 bases, and 7 bases stayed unmatched. This CDR3 contains 14 residues. In germline, CDR1 is SGHRS, CDR2 YFSETQ. CDR3 in amino acids: CASSPRTGGGTIYF. As DNA, the CDR3 is TGCGCCAGCAGCCCCCGGACAGGGGGTGGCACCATATATTTT.

This chain connects TRBV5-1 to TRBJ1-2; 7 nucleotides line up with TRBD1. The CDR3 spans 15 residues. Germline V gene data show CDR1 as SGHRS and CDR2 as YFSETQ. The V and J ends lost 2 bases and 8 bases, in that order; junction bases with no gene match: 12. CDR3 sequence reads: CASSLTGTAGWGYTF. In DNA form, the CDR3 reads TGCGCCAGCAGCTTAACTGGGACAGCCGGCTGGGGCTACACCTTC.

This chain uses TRBV6-6 with TRBJ1-4; 7 positions agree with TRBD1. The CDR3 length is 14 residues. Germline values: CDR1 MNHNY, CDR2 SVGAGI (reference sequence). After removal of 6 bases from V and 7 bases from J, the junction contained 8 bases not matched to a gene. This CDR3 reads CASSPGQNIEKLFF. Here the CDR3 DNA reads TGTGCCAGCAGCCCGGGACAGAACATTGAAAAACTGTTTTTT.